This TCR beta chain was captured by sequencing in a study of cytotoxic CD8 clonotypes in ibrutinib-treated CLL. Clones were read by immunoSEQ multiplex PCR, and TCRdb kept only the in-frame ones, dropping some. The table includes about 120,000 clones, 55% to 75% detected once. V lost 7 bases to trimming and J lost 7 bases; unmatched junction nucleotides: 10. The CDR3 runs to 14 residues. The germline CDR1 and CDR2 sequences are SNHLY and FYNNEI. Source: PBMCs, taken after 24 months of ibrutinib treatment. The chain links TRBV2 to TRBJ1-2; 9 bases agree with TRBD1. The TCR sequence derives from a human donor with chronic lymphocytic leukemia. The CDR3 coding sequence is TGTGCCAGCACCTCGGAGGGACAGGGACTTGGCTACACCTTC. This codes for CASTSEGQGLGYTF.